This T cell receptor beta chain was found in a study of cytomegalovirus exposure and HLA in healthy donors. At the level of the study: Caucasian-associated ancestry cluster membership applied to 75% to 85% of nearly 400 genotyped donors.

Remarks on this clone: Its antigen is still unknown.

The primer mix had 60 Vbeta and 13 Jbeta primers. Sequenced by immunoSEQ multiplex PCR; TCRdb stores in-frame clones only, minus some. The table has 150,000 to 200,000 clones, 65% to 80% seen once. The V gene's germline CDR1 is LNHNV and CDR2 YYDKDF (reference sequence). V lost 5 bases to trimming and J lost 5 bases, with 19 bases between them. The CDR3 covers 16 residues. Findings and caveats of the study: In vitro work confirmed that three CMV-associated chains recognize CMV antigens. The classifier was said to identify cytomegalovirus status with high specificity and sensitivity.

Sequencing input: PBMCs. This chain connects TRBV15 to TRBJ2-1; D might be TRBD1 (6 bases). The receptor was derived from a woman aged 45-65 years in good health and CMV-seropositive. CDR3 loop: CATSEAGTRYHNEQFF. CDR3 in DNA: TGTGCCACCAGCGAAGCCGGGACAAGATATCACAATGAGCAGTTCTTC.